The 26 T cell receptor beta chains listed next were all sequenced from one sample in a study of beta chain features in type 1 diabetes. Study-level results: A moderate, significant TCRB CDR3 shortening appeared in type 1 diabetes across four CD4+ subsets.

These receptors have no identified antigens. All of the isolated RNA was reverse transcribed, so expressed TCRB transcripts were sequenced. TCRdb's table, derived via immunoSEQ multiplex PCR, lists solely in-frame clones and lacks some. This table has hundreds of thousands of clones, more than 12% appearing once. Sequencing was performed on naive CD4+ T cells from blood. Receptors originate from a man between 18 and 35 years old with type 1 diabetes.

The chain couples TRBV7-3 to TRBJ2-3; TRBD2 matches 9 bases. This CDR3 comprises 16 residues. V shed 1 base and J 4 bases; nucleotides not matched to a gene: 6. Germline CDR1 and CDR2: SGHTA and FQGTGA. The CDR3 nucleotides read TGTGCCAGCAGCTTAATGGCTAGCGGGGCCGCAGATACGCAGTATTTT. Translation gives CASSLMASGAADTQYF.

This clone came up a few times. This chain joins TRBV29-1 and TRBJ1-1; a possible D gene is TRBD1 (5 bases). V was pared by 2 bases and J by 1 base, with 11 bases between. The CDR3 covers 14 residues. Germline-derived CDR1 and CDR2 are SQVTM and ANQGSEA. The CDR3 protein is CSVERWQGNTEAFF. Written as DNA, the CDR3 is TGCAGCGTTGAAAGGTGGCAGGGGAACACTGAAGCTTTCTTT. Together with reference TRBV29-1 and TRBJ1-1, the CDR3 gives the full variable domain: SAVISQKPSRDICQRGTSLTIQCQVDSQVTMMFWYRQQPGQSLTLIATANQGSEATYESGFVIDKFPISRPNLTFSTLTVSNMSPEDSSIYLCSVERWQGNTEAFFGQGTRLTVV.

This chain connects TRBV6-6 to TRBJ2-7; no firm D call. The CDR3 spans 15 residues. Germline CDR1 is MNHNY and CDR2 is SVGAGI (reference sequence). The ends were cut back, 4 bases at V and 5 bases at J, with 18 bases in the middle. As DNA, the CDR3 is TGTGCCAGCAGTTTTCCCGGGCGATTAGGGAACGAGCAGTACTTC. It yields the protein CASSFPGRLGNEQYF.

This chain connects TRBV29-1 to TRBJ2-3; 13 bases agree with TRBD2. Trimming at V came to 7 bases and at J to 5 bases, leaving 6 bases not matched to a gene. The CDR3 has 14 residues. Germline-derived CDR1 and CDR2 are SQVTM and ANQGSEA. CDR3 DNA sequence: TGCAGCGCTGGACTAGCGGGAGTTGGAGATACGCAGTATTTT. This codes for CSAGLAGVGDTQYF.

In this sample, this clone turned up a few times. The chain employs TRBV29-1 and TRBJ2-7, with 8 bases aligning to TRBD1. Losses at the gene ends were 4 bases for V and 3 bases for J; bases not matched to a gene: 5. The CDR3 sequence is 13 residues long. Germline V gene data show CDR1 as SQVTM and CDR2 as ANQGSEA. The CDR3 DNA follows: TGCAGCGTTGGCTGGGGACAGGACTACGAGCAGTACTTC. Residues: CSVGWGQDYEQYF.

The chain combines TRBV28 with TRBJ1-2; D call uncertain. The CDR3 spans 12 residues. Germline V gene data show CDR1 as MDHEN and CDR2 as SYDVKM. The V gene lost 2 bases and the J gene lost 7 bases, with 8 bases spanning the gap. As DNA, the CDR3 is TGTGCCAGCAGTTTAAAGACCAGTGGCTACACCTTC. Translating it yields CASSLKTSGYTF.

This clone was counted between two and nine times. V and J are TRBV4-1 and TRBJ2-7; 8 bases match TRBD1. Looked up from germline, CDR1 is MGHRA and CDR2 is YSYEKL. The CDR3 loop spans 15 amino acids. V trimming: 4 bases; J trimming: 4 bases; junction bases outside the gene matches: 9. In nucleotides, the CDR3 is TGCGCCAGCAGCCGAACCGGGACAGGCGGTTACGAGCAGTACTTC. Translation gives CASSRTGTGGYEQYF.

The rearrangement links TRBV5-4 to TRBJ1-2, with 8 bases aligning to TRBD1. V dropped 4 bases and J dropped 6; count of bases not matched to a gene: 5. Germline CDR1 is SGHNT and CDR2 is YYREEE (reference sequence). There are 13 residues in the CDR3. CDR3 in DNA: TGTGCCAGCAGCACGGACAGGGAGAATGGCTACACCTTC. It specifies CASSTDRENGYTF.

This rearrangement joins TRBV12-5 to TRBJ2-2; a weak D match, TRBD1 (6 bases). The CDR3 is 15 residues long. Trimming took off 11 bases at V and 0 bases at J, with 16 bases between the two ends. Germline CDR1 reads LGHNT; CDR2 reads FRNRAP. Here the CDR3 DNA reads TGTGCTTCCGGACAGCAATCCGCGAACACCGGGGAGCTGTTTTTT. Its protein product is CASGQQSANTGELFF.

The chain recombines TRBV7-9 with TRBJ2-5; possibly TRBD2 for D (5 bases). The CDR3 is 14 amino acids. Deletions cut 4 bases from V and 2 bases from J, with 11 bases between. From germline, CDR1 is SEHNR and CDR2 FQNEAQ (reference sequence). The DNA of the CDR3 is TGTGCCAGCAGCTCCCCCGCGGGTCAAGAGACCCAGTACTTC. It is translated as CASSSPAGQETQYF.

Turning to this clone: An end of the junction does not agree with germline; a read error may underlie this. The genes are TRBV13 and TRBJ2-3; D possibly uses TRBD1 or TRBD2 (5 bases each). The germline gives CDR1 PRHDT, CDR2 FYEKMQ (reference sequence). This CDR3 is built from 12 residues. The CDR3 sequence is CASSPPRQGAVF. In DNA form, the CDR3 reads TGTGCCAGCAGCCCCCCCAGGCAGGGAGCGGTGTTT.

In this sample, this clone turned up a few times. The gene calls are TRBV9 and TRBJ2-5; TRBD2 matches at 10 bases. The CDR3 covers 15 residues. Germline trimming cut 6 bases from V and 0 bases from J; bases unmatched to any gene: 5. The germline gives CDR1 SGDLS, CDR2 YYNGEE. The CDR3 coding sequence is TGTGCCAGCACTTCAGCGGGAGGGAACCAAGAGACCCAGTACTTC. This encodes CASTSAGGNQETQYF. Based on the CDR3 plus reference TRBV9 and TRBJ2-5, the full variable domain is DSGVTQTPKHLITATGQRVTLRCSPRSGDLSVYWYQQSLDQGLQFLIQYYNGEERAKGNILERFSAQQFPDLHSELNLSSLELGDSALYFCASTSAGGNQETQYFGPGTRLLVL.

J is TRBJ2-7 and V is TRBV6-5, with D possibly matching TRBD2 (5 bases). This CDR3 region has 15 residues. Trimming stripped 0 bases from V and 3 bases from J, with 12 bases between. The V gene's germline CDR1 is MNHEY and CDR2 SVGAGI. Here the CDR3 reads CASSYSRAAFYEQYF. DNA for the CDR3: TGTGCCAGCAGTTACTCGAGGGCCGCTTTCTACGAGCAGTACTTC.

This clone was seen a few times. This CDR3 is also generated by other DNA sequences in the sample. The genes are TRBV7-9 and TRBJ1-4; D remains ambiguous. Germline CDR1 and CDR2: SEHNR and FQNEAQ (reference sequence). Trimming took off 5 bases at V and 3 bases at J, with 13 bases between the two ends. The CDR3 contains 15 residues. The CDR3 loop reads CASSLGTAANEKLFF. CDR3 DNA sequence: TGTGCCAGCAGCCTGGGAACCGCGGCTAATGAAAAACTGTTTTTT.

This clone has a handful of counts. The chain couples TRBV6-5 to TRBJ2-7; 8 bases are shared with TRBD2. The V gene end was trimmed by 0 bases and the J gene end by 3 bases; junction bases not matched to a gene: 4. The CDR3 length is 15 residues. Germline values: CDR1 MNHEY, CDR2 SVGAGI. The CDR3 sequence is CASSYSAGGYYEQYF. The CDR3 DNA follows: TGTGCCAGCAGTTACTCGGCGGGAGGATACTACGAGCAGTACTTC.

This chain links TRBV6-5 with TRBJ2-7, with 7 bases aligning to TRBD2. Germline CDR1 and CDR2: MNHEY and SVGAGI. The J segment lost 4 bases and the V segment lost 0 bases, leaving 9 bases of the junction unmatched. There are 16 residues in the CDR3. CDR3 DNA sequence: TGTGCCAGCAGTTACTCCCAATCGAGGGAGGGATACGAGCAGTACTTC. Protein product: CASSYSQSREGYEQYF.

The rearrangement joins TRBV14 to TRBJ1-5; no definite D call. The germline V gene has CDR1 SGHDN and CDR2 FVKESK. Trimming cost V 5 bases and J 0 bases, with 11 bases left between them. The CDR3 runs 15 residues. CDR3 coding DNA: TGTGCCAGCAGCTCCCGGGCCTATAGCAATCAGCCCCAGCATTTT. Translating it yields CASSSRAYSNQPQHF.

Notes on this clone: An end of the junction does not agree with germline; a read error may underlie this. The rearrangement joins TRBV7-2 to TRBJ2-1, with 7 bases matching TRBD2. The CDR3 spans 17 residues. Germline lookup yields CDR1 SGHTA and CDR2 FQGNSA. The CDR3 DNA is TGTGCCAGCACCTTAGATATTAGGACTAGTAAAGGTAATGAGCAGTTCTTC. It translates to CASTLDIRTSKGNEQFF.

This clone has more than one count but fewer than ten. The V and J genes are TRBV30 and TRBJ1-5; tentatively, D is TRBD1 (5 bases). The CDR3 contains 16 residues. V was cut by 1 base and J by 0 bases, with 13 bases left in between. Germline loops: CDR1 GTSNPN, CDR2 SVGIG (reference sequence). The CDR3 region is CAWSDSGAVSNQPQHF. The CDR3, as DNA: TGTGCCTGGAGTGATTCCGGGGCCGTTAGCAATCAGCCCCAGCATTTT.

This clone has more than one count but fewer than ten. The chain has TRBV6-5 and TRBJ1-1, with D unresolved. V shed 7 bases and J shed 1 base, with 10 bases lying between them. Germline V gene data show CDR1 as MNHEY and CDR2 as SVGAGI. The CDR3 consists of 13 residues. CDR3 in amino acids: CASTGRGNTEAFF. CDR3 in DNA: TGTGCCAGCACCGGACGGGGGAACACTGAAGCTTTCTTT.

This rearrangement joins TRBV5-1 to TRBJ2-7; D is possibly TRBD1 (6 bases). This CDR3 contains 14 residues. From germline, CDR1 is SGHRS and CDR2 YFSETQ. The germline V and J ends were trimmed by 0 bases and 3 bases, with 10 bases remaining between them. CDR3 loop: CASSLGRGDYEQYF. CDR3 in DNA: TGCGCCAGCAGCTTGGGCAGGGGCGACTACGAGCAGTACTTC.

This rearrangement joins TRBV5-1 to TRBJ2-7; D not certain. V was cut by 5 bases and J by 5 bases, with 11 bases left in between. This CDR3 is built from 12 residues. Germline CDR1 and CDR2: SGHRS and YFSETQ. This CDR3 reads CASSSLLDEQYF. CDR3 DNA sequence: TGCGCCAGCAGTTCCCTTCTGGACGAGCAGTACTTC. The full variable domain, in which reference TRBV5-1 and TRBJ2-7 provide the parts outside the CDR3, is KAGVTQTPRYLIKTRGQQVTLSCSPISGHRSVSWYQQTPGQGLQFLFEYFSETQRNKGNFPGRFSGRQFSNSRSEMNVSTLELGDSALYLCASSSLLDEQYFGPGTRLTVT.

DNA for the CDR3: TGTGCCAGCAGCACGGGACAGCAAGAGACCCAGTACTTC. Protein product: CASSTGQQETQYF. This chain joins TRBV7-2 and TRBJ2-5, with 7 bases matching TRBD1. This CDR3 comprises 13 residues. In germline, CDR1 is SGHTA, CDR2 FQGNSA. V gave up 5 bases and J gave up 2 bases; unmatched junction bases: 2.

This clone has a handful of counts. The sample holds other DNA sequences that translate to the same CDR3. DNA for the CDR3: TGCGCCAGCAGTAATCAGGGCACAGATACGCAGTATTTT. Its protein product is CASSNQGTDTQYF. The chain uses TRBV5-1 and TRBJ2-3; D is undetermined. This CDR3 is 13 amino acids long. V was pared by 5 bases and J by 1 base, with 8 bases between. The germline V gene has CDR1 SGHRS and CDR2 YFSETQ. The variable domain in full, with the rest retrieved from reference TRBV5-1 and TRBJ2-3, is KAGVTQTPRYLIKTRGQQVTLSCSPISGHRSVSWYQQTPGQGLQFLFEYFSETQRNKGNFPGRFSGRQFSNSRSEMNVSTLELGDSALYLCASSNQGTDTQYFGPGTRLTVL.

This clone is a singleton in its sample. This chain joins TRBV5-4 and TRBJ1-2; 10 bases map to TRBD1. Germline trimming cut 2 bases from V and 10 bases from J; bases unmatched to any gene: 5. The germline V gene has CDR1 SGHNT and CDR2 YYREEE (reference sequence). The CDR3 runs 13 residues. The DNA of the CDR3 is TGTGCCAGCAGCTTAGACAGGGGGCTCGACTACACCTTC. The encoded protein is CASSLDRGLDYTF.

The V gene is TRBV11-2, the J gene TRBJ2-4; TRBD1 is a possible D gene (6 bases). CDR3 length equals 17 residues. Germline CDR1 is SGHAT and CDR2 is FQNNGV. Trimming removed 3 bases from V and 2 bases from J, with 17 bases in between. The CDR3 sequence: CASSLRRTDITKNIQYF. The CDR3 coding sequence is TGTGCCAGCAGCTTGAGGCGGACAGACATCACCAAAAACATTCAGTACTTC.